These T cell receptor beta chains were read from a single sample in a study of Graves' ophthalmopathy and Graves' hyperthyroidism. TCRdb used MiXCR to reprocess the multiplex PCR reads, holding one entry per CDR3 protein. The data show some 750,000 distinct CDR3 sequences, with 40% seen just once and roughly 45% held by the top ten. The sample taken for sequencing was peripheral blood. All receptors come from an adult man with Graves' ophthalmopathy. Each CDR3 is given with its conserved first and last residue. Fields, in order: clone size, CDR3 length, V gene, D gene, J gene, CDR3 protein, CDR3 DNA. The D gene is left open where the match is weak. Rows may omit the clone size; those that give it use once, few, many or a size class.

clone_size: many; cdr3_length: 15; v_call: TRBV7-3; d_call: TRBD1; j_call: TRBJ1-2; cdr3_aa: CASSLTGQGWAGYTF; cdr3_nt: TGTGCCAGCAGCTTAACCGGACAGGGTTGGGCTGGCTACACCTTC
clone_size: -; cdr3_length: 13; v_call: TRBV25-1; d_call: -; j_call: TRBJ2-2; cdr3_aa: CASRPPGSGELFF; cdr3_nt: TGCGCCAGCAGACCCCCCGGTTCCGGGGAGCTGTTTTTT
clone_size: -; cdr3_length: 15; v_call: TRBV10-2; d_call: -; j_call: TRBJ2-7; cdr3_aa: CASSYATDRSYEQYF; cdr3_nt: TGTGCCAGCAGTTACGCCACGGACCGTTCCTACGAGCAGTACTTC
clone_size: -; cdr3_length: 15; v_call: TRBV29-1; d_call: TRBD2; j_call: TRBJ2-5; cdr3_aa: CSTPGLAGIGETQYF; cdr3_nt: TGCAGCACCCCGGGACTAGCGGGAATCGGGGAGACCCAGTACTTC
clone_size: many; cdr3_length: 11; v_call: TRBV7-2; d_call: -; j_call: TRBJ1-6; cdr3_aa: CASSLNSPLHF; cdr3_nt: TGTGCCAGCAGCCTCAATTCACCCCTCCACTTT
clone_size: many; cdr3_length: 15; v_call: TRBV19; d_call: -; j_call: TRBJ1-1; cdr3_aa: CASSTGTGLTTEAFF; cdr3_nt: TGTGCCAGTAGTACCGGGACGGGGTTGACCACTGAAGCTTTCTTT
clone_size: -; cdr3_length: 15; v_call: TRBV25-1; d_call: -; j_call: TRBJ1-6; cdr3_aa: CASSSARTALDPLHF; cdr3_nt: TGTGCCAGCAGCTCAGCGAGGACAGCTTTGGATCCCCTCCACTTT
clone_size: -; cdr3_length: 15; v_call: TRBV29-1; d_call: -; j_call: TRBJ2-3; cdr3_aa: CSVESYTKSTDTQYF; cdr3_nt: TGCAGCGTTGAATCCTATACCAAGAGCACAGATACGCAGTATTTT
clone_size: few; cdr3_length: 11; v_call: TRBV30; d_call: -; j_call: TRBJ1-1; cdr3_aa: CAWSVGRVAFF; cdr3_nt: TGTGCCTGGAGTGTGGGTCGTGTAGCTTTCTTT
clone_size: -; cdr3_length: 15; v_call: TRBV7-9; d_call: TRBD2; j_call: TRBJ2-1; cdr3_aa: CASSQGAGVGNEQFF; cdr3_nt: TGTGCCAGCAGCCAAGGAGCGGGAGTCGGCAATGAGCAGTTCTTC
clone_size: -; cdr3_length: 12; v_call: TRBV24-1; d_call: -; j_call: TRBJ2-2; cdr3_aa: CATSEVRGEQFF; cdr3_nt: TGTGCCACCAGTGAGGTTAGGGGTGAGCAGTTTTTT
clone_size: -; cdr3_length: 13; v_call: TRBV7-2; d_call: -; j_call: TRBJ2-5; cdr3_aa: CASSQLARETQYF; cdr3_nt: TGTGCCAGCTCACAGTTGGCAAGGGAGACCCAGTACTTC
clone_size: -; cdr3_length: 15; v_call: TRBV10-3; d_call: -; j_call: TRBJ2-7; cdr3_aa: CAISESQGGDGEQYF; cdr3_nt: TGTGCCATCAGTGAGTCGCAGGGTGGGGATGGCGAGCAGTACTTC
clone_size: few; cdr3_length: 14; v_call: TRBV29-1; d_call: TRBD1; j_call: TRBJ1-3; cdr3_aa: CSAGQGFSGNTICF; cdr3_nt: TGCAGCGCGGGACAGGGATTCTCTGGAAACACCATATGTTTT
clone_size: many; cdr3_length: 13; v_call: TRBV25-1; d_call: -; j_call: TRBJ1-2; cdr3_aa: CASGLGQRETYTF; cdr3_nt: TGTGCCAGCGGACTCGGACAGAGAGAAACCTACACCTTC
clone_size: -; cdr3_length: 15; v_call: TRBV7-2; d_call: -; j_call: TRBJ2-5; cdr3_aa: CASNLAGQGSETQYF; cdr3_nt: TGTGCCAGCAACCTAGCGGGACAGGGTTCGGAGACCCAGTACTTC
clone_size: few; cdr3_length: 12; v_call: TRBV27; d_call: TRBD1; j_call: TRBJ2-7; cdr3_aa: CASGTGPHEQYF; cdr3_nt: TGTGCCAGCGGGACAGGGCCTCACGAGCAGTACTTC
clone_size: many; cdr3_length: 14; v_call: TRBV15; d_call: -; j_call: TRBJ1-3; cdr3_aa: CATSRGAVGNTIYF; cdr3_nt: TGTGCCACCAGCAGAGGTGCAGTTGGAAACACCATATATTTT
clone_size: -; cdr3_length: 14; v_call: TRBV20-1; d_call: -; j_call: TRBJ1-6; cdr3_aa: CSARATGRRSPLHF; cdr3_nt: TGCAGTGCTAGAGCTACAGGGAGACGTTCACCCCTCCACTTT
clone_size: once; cdr3_length: 15; v_call: TRBV7-3; d_call: -; j_call: TRBJ2-1; cdr3_aa: CASSLIASWGNEQFF; cdr3_nt: TGTGCCAGCAGCTTAATAGCTAGCTGGGGCAATGAGCAGTTCTTC
clone_size: -; cdr3_length: 16; v_call: TRBV6-1; d_call: TRBD1; j_call: TRBJ1-1; cdr3_aa: CASSYAIFRQGTEAFF; cdr3_nt: TGTGCCAGCAGTTACGCCATCTTTAGACAGGGGACTGAAGCTTTCTTT